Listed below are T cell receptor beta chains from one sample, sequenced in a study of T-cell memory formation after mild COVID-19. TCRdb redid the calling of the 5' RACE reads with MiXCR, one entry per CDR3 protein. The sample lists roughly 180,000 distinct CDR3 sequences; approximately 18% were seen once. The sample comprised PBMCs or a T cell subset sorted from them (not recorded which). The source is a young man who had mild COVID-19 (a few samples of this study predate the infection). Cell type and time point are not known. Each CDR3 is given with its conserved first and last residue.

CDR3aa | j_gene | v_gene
CASSVDNPGRWAFF | TRBJ1-1 | TRBV2
CSTTGTLYGYTF | TRBJ1-2 | TRBV20-1
CASSFNGGWETQYF | TRBJ2-5 | TRBV7-3
CASSKPSGAYTGELFF | TRBJ2-2 | TRBV7-2
CASSFAGQPGTGNTIYF | TRBJ1-3 | TRBV7-2
CSATPRTSQETQYF | TRBJ2-5 | TRBV20-1
CATSVGSTDTQYF | TRBJ2-3 | TRBV24-1
CASSYRAEETQYF | TRBJ2-5 | TRBV7-9
CATSDLHRGNYGYTF | TRBJ1-2 | TRBV24-1
CASSQDRFEAFF | TRBJ1-1 | TRBV4-2
CASTSRGSTDTQYF | TRBJ2-3 | TRBV7-2
CATSDPRQRPPSYEQYF | TRBJ2-7 | TRBV24-1
CASSAQRLAAGELFF | TRBJ2-2 | TRBV11-2
CASSLAGVSGNTIYF | TRBJ1-3 | TRBV5-1
CASRPLLSGGYGYTF | TRBJ1-2 | TRBV2
CSARGSGAYNEQFF | TRBJ2-1 | TRBV20-1
CASSPFLTAENSPLHF | TRBJ1-6 | TRBV18
CASSFGPSSYNEQFF | TRBJ2-1 | TRBV5-6
CATASEGTRSSPLHF | TRBJ1-6 | TRBV15
CASSYGSEQETQYF | TRBJ2-5 | TRBV6-5
CASSWTGANTGELFF | TRBJ2-2 | TRBV28
CSAHHSTGSSGNTIYF | TRBJ1-3 | TRBV20-1
CSVEWDRVHTEAFF | TRBJ1-1 | TRBV29-1
CASSLDVYYTDTQYF | TRBJ2-3 | TRBV7-2
CASSLDFYNEQFF | TRBJ2-1 | TRBV7-2
CSASEGTQYF | TRBJ2-3 | TRBV20-1
CASSVVVGAEQYF | TRBJ2-7 | TRBV9
CSVKGLGLTDTQYF | TRBJ2-3 | TRBV29-1
CASSPRTVPGELFF | TRBJ2-2 | TRBV5-5
CAISGSLETEAFF | TRBJ1-1 | TRBV10-3
CASSLTEANIQYF | TRBJ2-4 | TRBV18
CASSADGGWYGYTF | TRBJ1-2 | TRBV6-4
CASSLGTAGSGNTIYF | TRBJ1-3 | TRBV7-2
CAISEGGSYNSPLHF | TRBJ1-6 | TRBV10-3
CSAPAAGGGYTF | TRBJ1-2 | TRBV20-1
CASSLRGHLTPSNEQFF | TRBJ2-1 | TRBV9
CAEATNYGYTF | TRBJ1-2 | TRBV29-1
CASRPIGQKEDYGYTF | TRBJ1-2 | TRBV12-3/TRBV12-4
CASSSRGGTTDTQYF | TRBJ2-3 | TRBV4-2
CASTQVGAPYNEQFF | TRBJ2-1 | TRBV6-6
CSARQTGLTYEQYF | TRBJ2-7 | TRBV20-1
CASNRRGLDQPQHF | TRBJ1-5 | TRBV19
CASSLGPTNTEAFF | TRBJ1-1 | TRBV5-1
CASSLVPSGGQETQYF | TRBJ2-5 | TRBV5-1
CASKGQGPSANTGELFF | TRBJ2-2 | TRBV5-5
CASSFDGTDTQYF | TRBJ2-3 | TRBV12-3/TRBV12-4
CASSQIGAQPQHF | TRBJ1-5 | TRBV3-1
CASSRTVGGYTF | TRBJ1-2 | TRBV12-3/TRBV12-4
CASSVEGLGETQYF | TRBJ2-5 | TRBV9
CASSQDRGVDEQYF | TRBJ2-7 | TRBV2
CASSLASLPPTYEQYF | TRBJ2-7 | TRBV7-2
CASSGLDLRTQYF | TRBJ2-3 | TRBV7-2
CASSSGLAGYNEQFF | TRBJ2-1 | TRBV11-2
CASSLDWFDRGRTGELFF | TRBJ2-2 | TRBV5-1
CSATPGRKEETQYF | TRBJ2-5 | TRBV20-1
CASSRGGGPHPSTDTQYF | TRBJ2-3 | TRBV10-2
CASSASGVLNYGYTF | TRBJ1-2 | TRBV5-1
CSARYGLLGAFF | TRBJ1-1 | TRBV20-1